The 23 T cell receptor beta chains listed next were all sequenced from one sample in a study of T-cell reconstitution after alpha-beta-depleted transplantation in children. A TCRbeta library incorporating unique molecular identifiers was prepared. TCRdb reprocessed the PCR reads via MiXCR and lists one record per CDR3 protein. The table shows roughly 670,000 distinct CDR3 sequences, with around 12% occurring only once. Source: PBMCs, taken before TCRalphabeta/CD19-depleted stem cell transplant. The origin of the receptors is a girl aged 2 to 10 with congenital amegakaryocytic thrombocytopenia, due to receive a stem cell transplant.

This clonotype has only a few counts. This sequence joins TRBV20-1 and TRBJ2-5; D perhaps matches TRBD2 (6 bases). This CDR3 spans 14 amino acids. CDR1 DFQATT and CDR2 SNEGSKA come from the germline V gene (reference sequence). The V gene lost 4 bases and the J gene lost 5 bases, with 17 bases spanning the gap. CDR3 nucleotide sequence: TGCAGTGCTATGCGCGGAGGGGAGGCGGAGACCCAGTACTTC. Translating it yields CSAMRGGEAETQYF.

The sample holds many counts of this clonotype. J is TRBJ2-3 and V is TRBV20-1; D remains ambiguous. The V gene's germline CDR1 is DFQATT and CDR2 SNEGSKA (reference sequence). The ends were cut back, 0 bases at V and 7 bases at J, with 17 bases in the middle. CDR3 length equals 15 residues. The CDR3 sequence: CSARDPLILGNTQYF. In nucleotides, the CDR3 is TGCAGTGCTAGAGATCCCCTCATTTTGGGGAATACGCAGTATTTT.

About this clonotype: A much bigger clone sits one base away, suggesting this may be a read error. The chain has TRBV12-3 or TRBV12-4 and TRBJ2-1; 8 bases are shared with TRBD2. The CDR3 runs 13 residues. The CDR3 here is CASRYIAGNEPFF. DNA for the CDR3: TGTGCCAGCAGATATATAGCGGGGAATGAGCCGTTCTTC.

There are a few counts of this clonotype. The gene calls are TRBV14 and TRBJ2-1, with TRBD2 identical over 8 bases. The CDR3 has 16 residues. CDR1 SGHDN and CDR2 FVKESK come from the germline V gene. With V trimmed by 0 bases and J by 2 bases, 3 bases remained unmatched. CDR3 DNA sequence: TGTGCCAGCAGCCAAGAAAGGCGGGAGGCCTACAATGAGCAGTTCTTC. Its protein is CASSQERREAYNEQFF.

The DNA for the CDR3 is TGTGCCAGCAGCCTCACGGGCGGGACAGGGGCTTACAATGAGCAGTTCTTC. Amino acids: CASSLTGGTGAYNEQFF. V is TRBV7-9 and J is TRBJ2-1; 10 bases line up with TRBD1. The CDR3 sequence is 17 residues long. Looked up from germline, CDR1 is SEHNR and CDR2 is FQNEAQ (reference sequence). Germline trimming cut 5 bases from V and 4 bases from J; bases unmatched to any gene: 11.

The chain uses TRBV7-8 and TRBJ2-2, with 7 bases matching TRBD2. Germline V gives CDR1 SGHVS, CDR2 FQNEAQ. Germline trimming cut 5 bases from V and 2 bases from J; bases unmatched to any gene: 14. CDR3 length: 18 amino acids. Here the CDR3 DNA reads TGTGCCAGCAGCCCCTCTCGGCGTGGGAGGGCCAACACCGGGGAGCTGTTTTTT. This encodes CASSPSRRGRANTGELFF.

In this sample, this clonotype turned up many times. The CDR3 sequence is CASSLKFHSPPESGYF. The CDR3 DNA is TGTGCCAGCAGTCTCAAATTCCATTCACCCCCAGAATCCGGGTACTTC. The chain recombines TRBV12-3 or TRBV12-4 with TRBJ2-5; D call uncertain. V was pared by 5 bases and J by 13 bases, with 29 bases between. This CDR3 is 16 amino acids long.

This clonotype was counted many times. The chain employs TRBV29-1 and TRBJ1-1; D remains ambiguous. The CDR3 totals 13 residues. With 3 bases removed from V and 11 bases from J, the gap between germline ends came to 19 bases. Per germline, CDR1 SQVTM and CDR2 ANQGSEA. The CDR3 nucleotides read TGCAGCGTTGATCCAGCTCGGCAGATAGGGGCTTTCTTT. Translation gives CSVDPARQIGAFF.

Many counts were recorded for this clonotype. The rearrangement links TRBV7-2 to TRBJ2-3; D could derive from TRBD1 or TRBD2 (5 bases each). The V gene lost 5 bases and the J gene lost 6 bases, with 18 bases spanning the gap. Germline-derived CDR1 and CDR2 are SGHTA and FQGNSA. This CDR3 is built from 15 residues. As DNA, the CDR3 is TGTGCCAGCAGCCCCCTCGGACTCTCAGGGGATACGCAGTATTTT. It is translated as CASSPLGLSGDTQYF.

This chain links TRBV21-1 with TRBJ2-3. TRBV21-1 counts as a pseudogene. The CDR3 is made up of 14 amino acids. In nucleotides, the CDR3 is TGTGCCAGCAGCAAAAACGGCAGCACAGATACGCAGTATTTT. It is translated as CASSKNGSTDTQYF.

This clonotype was seen many times. The chain employs TRBV20-1 and TRBJ2-3; no reliable D call. V was shortened by 3 bases and J by 2 bases, with 15 bases between the two germline ends. CDR3 length equals 15 residues. Germline V gives CDR1 DFQATT, CDR2 SNEGSKA (reference sequence). CDR3 in amino acids: CSASPFRWATDTQYF. Written as DNA, the CDR3 is TGCAGTGCTAGCCCCTTCCGTTGGGCCACAGATACGCAGTATTTT.

This clonotype was found a few times. The V call is TRBV11-2, the J call TRBJ2-7; the D gene could be TRBD1 or TRBD2 (6 bases each). The germline CDR1 and CDR2 sequences are SGHAT and FQNNGV. Trimming left V 0 bases short and J 7 bases short, with 19 bases between. This CDR3 contains 16 residues. CDR3 DNA sequence: TGTGCCAGCAGCTTAGAGGTTTGGGGGCTCGCGGGAGAGCAGTACTTC. It is translated as CASSLEVWGLAGEQYF.

This clonotype was detected a few times. The chain combines TRBV20-1 with TRBJ1-2; no clear D gene. V shed 5 bases and J shed 6 bases, with 19 bases lying between them. Germline CDR1 and CDR2: DFQATT and SNEGSKA (reference sequence). The CDR3 covers 14 residues. The CDR3 DNA is TGCAGTGCTCCCACAGAATACCCTAGGGATGGCTACACCTTC. Amino acids: CSAPTEYPRDGYTF.

This clonotype came up a few times. The chain recombines TRBV19 with TRBJ1-1; 7 bases align to TRBD1. This CDR3 is built from 13 residues. The J segment lost 5 bases and the V segment lost 3 bases, leaving 3 bases of the junction unmatched. Germline CDR1 reads LNHDA; CDR2 reads SQIVND (reference sequence). The CDR3 DNA sequence: TGTGCCAGTAGTATGGACAGGACTACTGAAGCTTTCTTT. As protein: CASSMDRTTEAFF.

This clonotype came up many times. This chain connects TRBV5-1 to TRBJ2-1, with unresolved D. The germline V gene has CDR1 SGHRS and CDR2 YFSETQ. V shed 6 bases and J shed 1 base, with 8 bases lying between them. The CDR3 contains 13 residues. CDR3 sequence reads: CASNGRSYNEQFF. For the CDR3, the DNA is TGCGCCAGCAATGGACGTTCCTACAATGAGCAGTTCTTC. The entire variable domain, with the rest obtained from reference TRBV5-1 and TRBJ2-1, is as follows: KAGVTQTPRYLIKTRGQQVTLSCSPISGHRSVSWYQQTPGQGLQFLFEYFSETQRNKGNFPGRFSGRQFSNSRSEMNVSTLELGDSALYLCASNGRSYNEQFFGPGTRLTVL.

Many counts were recorded for this clonotype. CDR3 sequence: CASSLLHNQPQHF. The CDR3 DNA sequence: TGTGCCAGCAGCTTGTTGCACAATCAGCCCCAGCATTTT. The chain employs TRBV5-6 and TRBJ1-5; D remains unclear. The CDR3 covers 13 residues. The ends were cut back, 1 base at V and 3 bases at J, with 5 bases in the middle. Germline CDR1 is SGHDT and CDR2 is YYEEEE.

This clonotype has at least ten counts. The chain recombines TRBV29-1 with TRBJ2-5; tentative D call: TRBD2 (6 bases). The CDR3 has 14 amino acids. V gave up 7 bases and J gave up 2 bases, with 17 bases separating them. Germline lookup yields CDR1 SQVTM and CDR2 ANQGSEA. The CDR3 here is CSGTMTGRQETQYF. In nucleotides, the CDR3 is TGCAGCGGCACGATGACGGGGAGGCAAGAGACCCAGTACTTC. Using reference TRBV29-1 and TRBJ2-5 for the parts outside the CDR3, the full variable domain is SAVISQKPSRDICQRGTSLTIQCQVDSQVTMMFWYRQQPGQSLTLIATANQGSEATYESGFVIDKFPISRPNLTFSTLTVSNMSPEDSSIYLCSGTMTGRQETQYFGPGTRLLVL.

The chain employs TRBV20-1 and TRBJ2-7, with a weak D call TRBD2 (5 bases). The germline gives CDR1 DFQATT, CDR2 SNEGSKA (reference sequence). Trimming shortened V by 4 bases and J by 2 bases, and 15 bases separated the two germline ends. The CDR3 has 14 amino acids. The CDR3 nucleotides read TGCAGTGCTAACGGTGGCGGGTTCACCTACGAGCAGTACTTC. It encodes CSANGGGFTYEQYF.

This clonotype was detected only a few times. The V and J genes are TRBV28 and TRBJ2-3; 10 bases are a match to TRBD2. Germline CDR1 MDHEN, CDR2 SYDVKM. The J segment lost 3 bases and the V segment lost 6 bases, leaving 12 bases of the junction unmatched. The CDR3 sequence is 17 residues long. The CDR3 DNA reads TGTGCCAGCAGAACTACGGGACTAGCGTTCGGTACAGATACGCAGTATTTT. It is translated as CASRTTGLAFGTDTQYF.

This clonotype appeared a few times. This chain links TRBV5-1 with TRBJ2-1; 8 bases match TRBD2. Losses at the gene ends were 1 base for V and 13 bases for J; bases not matched to a gene: 10. From germline, CDR1 is SGHRS and CDR2 YFSETQ. The CDR3 has 14 residues. In nucleotides, the CDR3 is TGCGCCAGCAGCTTGTCTTCACCAGCGGGAGATCAGTTCTTC. Protein: CASSLSSPAGDQFF.

This clonotype has a count of ten or more. The rearrangement uses TRBV4-1 and TRBJ2-7, with 7 bases matching TRBD2. The germline V gene encodes CDR1 MGHRA and CDR2 YSYEKL. The V and J ends lost 1 base and 3 bases, in that order; junction bases with no gene match: 12. This CDR3 contains 17 residues. The CDR3 here is CASSQGLALPVGYEQYF. In nucleotides, the CDR3 is TGCGCCAGCAGCCAAGGACTAGCCCTCCCGGTCGGCTACGAGCAGTACTTC.

This clonotype was seen a few times. The V gene is TRBV27, the J gene TRBJ2-5, with no clear D. The germline CDR1 and CDR2 sequences are MNHEY and SMNVEV (reference sequence). This CDR3 has 12 amino acids. With 8 bases removed from V and 5 bases from J, the gap between germline ends came to 12 bases. This CDR3 is CASARARETQYF. The CDR3, as DNA: TGTGCCAGCGCAAGAGCAAGGGAGACCCAGTACTTC.

With regard to this clonotype: The junction does not match germline at one end; this may be a read error. The CDR3 region is CSASGLLQETQSF. CDR3 nucleotides: TGCAGTGCTAGCGGTCTTCTACAAGAGACCCAGTCCTTC. This sequence joins TRBV20-1 and TRBJ2-5; D gene ambiguous. Germline-derived CDR1 and CDR2 are DFQATT and SNEGSKA (reference sequence). The CDR3 runs 13 residues.